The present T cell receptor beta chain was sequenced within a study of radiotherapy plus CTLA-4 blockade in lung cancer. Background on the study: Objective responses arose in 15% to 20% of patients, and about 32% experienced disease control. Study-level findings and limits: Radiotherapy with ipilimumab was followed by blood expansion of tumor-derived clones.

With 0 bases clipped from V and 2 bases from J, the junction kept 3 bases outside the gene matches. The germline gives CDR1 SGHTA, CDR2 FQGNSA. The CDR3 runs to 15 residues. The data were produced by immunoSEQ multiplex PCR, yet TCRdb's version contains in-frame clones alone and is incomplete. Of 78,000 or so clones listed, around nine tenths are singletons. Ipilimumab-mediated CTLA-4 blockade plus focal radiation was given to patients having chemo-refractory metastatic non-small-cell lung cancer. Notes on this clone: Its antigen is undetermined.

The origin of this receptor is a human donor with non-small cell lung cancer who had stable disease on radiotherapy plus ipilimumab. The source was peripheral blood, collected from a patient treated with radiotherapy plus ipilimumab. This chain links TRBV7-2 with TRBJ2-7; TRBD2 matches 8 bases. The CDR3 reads CASSLAGTSTYEQYF. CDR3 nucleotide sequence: TGTGCCAGCAGCTTAGCCGGGACTAGTACCTACGAGCAGTACTTC.